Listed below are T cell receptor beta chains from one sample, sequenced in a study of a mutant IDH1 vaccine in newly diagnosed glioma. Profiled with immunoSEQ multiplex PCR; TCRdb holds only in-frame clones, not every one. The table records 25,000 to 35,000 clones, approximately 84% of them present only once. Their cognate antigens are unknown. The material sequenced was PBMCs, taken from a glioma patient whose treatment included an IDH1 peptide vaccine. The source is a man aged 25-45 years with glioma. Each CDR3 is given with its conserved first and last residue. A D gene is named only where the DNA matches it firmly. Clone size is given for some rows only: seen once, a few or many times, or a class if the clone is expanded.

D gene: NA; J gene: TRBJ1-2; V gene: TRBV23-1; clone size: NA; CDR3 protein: CASSQSSTDIINYGYTF; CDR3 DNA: TGCGCCAGCAGTCAATCGTCCACCGACATTATTAACTATGGCTACACCTTC
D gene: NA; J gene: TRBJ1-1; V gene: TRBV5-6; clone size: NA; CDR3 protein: CASSVLTGNTEAFF; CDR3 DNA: TGTGCCAGCAGCGTACTAACAGGGAACACTGAAGCTTTCTTT
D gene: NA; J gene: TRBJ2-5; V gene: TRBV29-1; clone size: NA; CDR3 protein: CSVEVGVETQYF; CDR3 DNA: TGCAGCGTTGAGGTGGGGGTAGAGACCCAGTACTTC
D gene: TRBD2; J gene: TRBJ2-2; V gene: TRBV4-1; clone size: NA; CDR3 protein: CASRGLAGGPGELFF; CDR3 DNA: TGCGCCAGCCGCGGACTAGCGGGAGGGCCCGGGGAGCTGTTTTTT
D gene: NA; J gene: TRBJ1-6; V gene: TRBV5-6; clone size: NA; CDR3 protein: CASSFWTENSPLHF; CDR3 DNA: TGTGCCAGCAGCTTCTGGACAGAGAATTCACCCCTCCACTTT
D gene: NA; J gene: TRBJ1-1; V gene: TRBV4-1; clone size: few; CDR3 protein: CASSQDRIWTANTEAFF; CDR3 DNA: TGCGCCAGCAGCCAAGATCGAATTTGGACTGCTAACACTGAAGCTTTCTTT
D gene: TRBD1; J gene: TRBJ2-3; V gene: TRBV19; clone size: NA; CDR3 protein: CASSRQGTQSDTQYF; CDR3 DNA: TGTGCCAGTAGTCGACAGGGGACCCAGTCAGATACGCAGTATTTT
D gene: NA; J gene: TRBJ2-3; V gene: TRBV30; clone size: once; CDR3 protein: CAWGGPGGDTQYF; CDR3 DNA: TGTGCCTGGGGGGGGCCAGGGGGAGATACGCAGTATTTT
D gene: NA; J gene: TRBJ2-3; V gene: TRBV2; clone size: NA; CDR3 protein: CASSETRGLSYSTDTQYF; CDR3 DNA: TGTGCCAGCAGTGAAACGAGAGGACTATCCTATAGCACAGATACGCAGTATTTT
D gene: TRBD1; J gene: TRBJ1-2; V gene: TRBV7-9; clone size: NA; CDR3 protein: CASSYGTEFYGYTF; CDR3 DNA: TGTGCCAGCAGCTACGGGACAGAGTTCTATGGCTACACCTTC
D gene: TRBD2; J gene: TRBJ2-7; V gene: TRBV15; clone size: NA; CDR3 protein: CATSRNRGLAGAQQYF; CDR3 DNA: TGTGCCACCAGCAGAAATAGAGGACTAGCGGGGGCTCAGCAGTACTTC
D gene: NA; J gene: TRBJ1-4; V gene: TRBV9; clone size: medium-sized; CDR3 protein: CASSPTSTNEKLFF; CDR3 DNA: TGTGCCAGCAGTCCTACATCAACTAATGAAAAACTGTTTTTT
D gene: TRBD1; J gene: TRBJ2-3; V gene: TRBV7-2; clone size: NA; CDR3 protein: CASSLLQGLADTQYF; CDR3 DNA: TGTGCCAGCAGCTTATTACAGGGGCTGGCAGATACGCAGTATTTT
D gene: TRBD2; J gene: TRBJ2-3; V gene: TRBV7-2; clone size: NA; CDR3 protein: CASSLAGGGGPTDTQYF; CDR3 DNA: TGTGCCAGCAGCTTAGCAGGTGGGGGGGGTCCCACAGATACGCAGTATTTT
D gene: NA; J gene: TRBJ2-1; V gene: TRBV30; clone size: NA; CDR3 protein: CASWGIDEQFF; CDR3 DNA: TGTGCCTCCTGGGGCATCGATGAGCAGTTCTTC
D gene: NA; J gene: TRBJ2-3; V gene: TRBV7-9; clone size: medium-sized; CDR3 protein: CASSLAVLGTDTQYF; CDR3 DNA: TGTGCCAGCAGCTTAGCGGTATTAGGAACAGATACGCAGTATTTT
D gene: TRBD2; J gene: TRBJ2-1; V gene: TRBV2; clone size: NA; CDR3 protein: CASKSGGSYNEQFF; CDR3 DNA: TGTGCCAGCAAATCGGGGGGCTCCTACAATGAGCAGTTCTTC
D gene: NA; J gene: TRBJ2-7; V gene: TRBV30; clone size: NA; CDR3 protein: CASLVPPDQQYF; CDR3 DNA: TGTGCCTCCCTTGTACCCCCGGACCAGCAGTACTTC
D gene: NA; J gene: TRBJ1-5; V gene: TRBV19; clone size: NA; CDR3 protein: CASTSPVGGHSNQPQHF; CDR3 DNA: TGTGCCAGTACTTCACCCGTCGGGGGACATAGCAATCAGCCCCAGCATTTT
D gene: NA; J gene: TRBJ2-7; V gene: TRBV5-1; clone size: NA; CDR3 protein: CASSLTTGSYEQYF; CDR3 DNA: TGCGCCAGCAGTCTTACCACAGGGTCCTACGAGCAGTACTTC
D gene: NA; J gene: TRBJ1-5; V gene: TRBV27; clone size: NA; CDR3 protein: CASSASWYQPQHF; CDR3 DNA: TGTGCCAGCAGCGCCAGTTGGTATCAGCCCCAGCATTTT
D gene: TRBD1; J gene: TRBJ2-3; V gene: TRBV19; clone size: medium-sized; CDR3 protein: CASSISGGFQDTQYF; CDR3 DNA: TGTGCCAGTAGTATTTCAGGGGGCTTTCAAGATACGCAGTATTTT
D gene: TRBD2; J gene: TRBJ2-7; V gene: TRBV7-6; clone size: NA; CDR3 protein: CASSPNLGGTGAEQYF; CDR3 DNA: TGTGCCAGCAGCCCTAACCTGGGGGGGACGGGCGCCGAGCAGTACTTC
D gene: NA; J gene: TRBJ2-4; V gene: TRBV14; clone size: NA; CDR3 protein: CASSQGWGAKNIQYF; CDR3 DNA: TGTGCCAGCAGCCAAGGGTGGGGGGCCAAAAACATTCAGTACTTC
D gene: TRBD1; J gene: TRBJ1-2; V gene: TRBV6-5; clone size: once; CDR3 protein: CASSSTRGQGYGYTF; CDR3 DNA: TGTGCCAGCAGCTCCACCAGGGGGCAAGGCTATGGCTACACCTTC
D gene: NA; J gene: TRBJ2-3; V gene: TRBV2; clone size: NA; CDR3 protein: CASSWDSTDTQYF; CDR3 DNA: TGTGCCAGCAGCTGGGACAGCACAGATACGCAGTATTTT
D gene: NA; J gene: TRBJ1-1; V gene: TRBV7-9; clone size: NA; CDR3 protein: CASSFVQERTEAFF; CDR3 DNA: TGTGCCAGCAGCTTCGTACAAGAGAGGACTGAAGCTTTCTTT
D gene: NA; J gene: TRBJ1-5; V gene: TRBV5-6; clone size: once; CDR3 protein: CASSQRAGDQPQHF; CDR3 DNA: TGTGCCAGCAGCCAGCGGGCAGGGGATCAGCCCCAGCATTTT
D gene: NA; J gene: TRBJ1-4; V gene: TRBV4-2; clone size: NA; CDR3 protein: CASSRRSGTNEKLFF; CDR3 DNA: TGTGCCAGCAGCCGCCGGTCAGGAACTAATGAAAAACTGTTTTTT
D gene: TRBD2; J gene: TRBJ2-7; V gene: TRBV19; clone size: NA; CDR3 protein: CASSLFPGSGRLGEQYF; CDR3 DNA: TGTGCCAGTAGTCTATTTCCCGGTAGCGGGAGGCTGGGCGAGCAGTACTTC
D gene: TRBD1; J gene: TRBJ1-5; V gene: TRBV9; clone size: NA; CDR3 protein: CASSVGQGKEEPQHF; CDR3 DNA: TGTGCCAGCAGCGTAGGACAGGGGAAGGAGGAGCCCCAGCATTTT
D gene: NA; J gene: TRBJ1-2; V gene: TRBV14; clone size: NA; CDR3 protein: CASSPLLFDGTNYGYTF; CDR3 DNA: TGTGCCAGCAGCCCCCTGTTGTTCGACGGAACTAACTATGGCTACACCTTC
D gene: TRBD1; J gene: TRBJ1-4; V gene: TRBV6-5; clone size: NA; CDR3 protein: CASRRQGRVNEKLFF; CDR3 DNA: TGTGCCAGCAGACGACAGGGAAGGGTGAATGAAAAACTGTTTTTT
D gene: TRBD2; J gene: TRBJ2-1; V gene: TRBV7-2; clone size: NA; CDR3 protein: CASSLVALAGGPYNEQFF; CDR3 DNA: TGTGCCAGCAGCTTAGTTGCATTAGCGGGGGGTCCCTACAATGAGCAGTTCTTC
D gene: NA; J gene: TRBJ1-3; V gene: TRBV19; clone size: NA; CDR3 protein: CASSNSASSSGNTIYF; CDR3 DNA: TGTGCCAGTAGTAACAGCGCATCAAGCTCTGGAAACACCATATATTTT
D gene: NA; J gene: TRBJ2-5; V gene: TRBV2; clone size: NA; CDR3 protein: CASSVFGEQETQYF; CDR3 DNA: TGTGCCAGCAGTGTGTTCGGTGAACAAGAGACCCAGTACTTC
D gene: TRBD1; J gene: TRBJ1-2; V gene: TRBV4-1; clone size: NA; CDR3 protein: CASSRPGQGYGYTF; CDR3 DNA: TGCGCCAGCAGCAGACCGGGACAGGGATATGGCTACACCTTC
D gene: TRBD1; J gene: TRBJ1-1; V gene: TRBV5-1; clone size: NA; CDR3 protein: CASSPTTGTNTEAFF; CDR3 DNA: TGCGCCAGCAGCCCCACGACAGGGACGAACACTGAAGCTTTCTTT
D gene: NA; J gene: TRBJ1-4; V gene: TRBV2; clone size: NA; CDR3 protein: CASTNALGATNEKLFF; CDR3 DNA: TGTGCCAGCACCAACGCCTTGGGAGCAACTAATGAAAAACTGTTTTTT
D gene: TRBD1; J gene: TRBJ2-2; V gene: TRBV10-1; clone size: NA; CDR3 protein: CASSQRTGMITGELFF; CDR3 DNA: TGCGCCAGCAGTCAAAGGACAGGGATGATCACCGGGGAGCTGTTTTTT
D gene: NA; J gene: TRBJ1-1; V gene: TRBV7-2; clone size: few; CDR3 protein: CASSLTGKPTEAFF; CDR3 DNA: TGTGCCAGCAGCCTTACAGGGAAGCCTACTGAAGCTTTCTTT
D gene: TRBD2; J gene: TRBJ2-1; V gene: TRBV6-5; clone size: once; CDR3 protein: CASSRGRNNEQFF; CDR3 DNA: TGTGCCAGCAGTCGCGGGAGAAACAATGAGCAGTTCTTC
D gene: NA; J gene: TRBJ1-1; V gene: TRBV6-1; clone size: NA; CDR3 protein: CASSTRDRAEAFF; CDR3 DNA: TGTGCCAGCAGTACAAGGGATAGAGCTGAAGCTTTCTTT
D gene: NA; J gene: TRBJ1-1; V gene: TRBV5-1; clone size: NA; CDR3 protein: CASSLDRRNTEAFF; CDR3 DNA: TGCGCCAGCAGCTTGGACAGACGGAACACTGAAGCTTTCTTT
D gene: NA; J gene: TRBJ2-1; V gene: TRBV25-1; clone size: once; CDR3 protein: CASETGNEQFF; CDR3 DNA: TGTGCCAGCGAAACAGGGAATGAGCAGTTCTTC
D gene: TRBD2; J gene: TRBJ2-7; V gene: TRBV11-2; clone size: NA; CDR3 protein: CASSLPAASGNYEQYF; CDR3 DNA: TGTGCCAGCAGCTTGCCCGCAGCTAGCGGAAACTACGAGCAGTACTTC
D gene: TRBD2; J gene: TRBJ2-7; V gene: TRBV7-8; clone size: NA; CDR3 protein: CASSLGIGDYSYEQYF; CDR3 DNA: TGTGCCAGCAGCTTAGGGATTGGGGACTACTCCTACGAGCAGTACTTC